What follows are 14 T cell receptor beta chains derived from one specimen sequenced in a study of naive and memory T cell subsets. Both TRBC1 and TRBC2 were covered by a beta constant-region primer of two equimolar oligonucleotides. The ligated cDNA underwent four PCR rounds using SP2 and nested alpha and beta constant-region primers. MiXCR, applied by TCRdb to the UMI-ligation and nested PCR reads, yields one record per CDR3 protein. The sample consists of just over 80,000 distinct CDR3 sequences, about 10% of them appearing once. Sequencing input: naive CD8+ T cells from blood. These TCRs come from a human donor in good health.

J is TRBJ2-7 and V is TRBV18, with 8 bases that match TRBD1. V was clipped by 3 bases and J by 2 bases; unmatched bases: 18. The germline V gene encodes CDR1 KGHSH and CDR2 LQKENI. CDR3 length equals 19 residues. The CDR3 sequence is CASSPGLRPATGATYEQYF. For the CDR3, the DNA is TGTGCCAGCTCACCCGGCTTGAGGCCGGCGACAGGGGCCACCTACGAGCAGTACTTC.

This clonotype was seen many times. The chain links TRBV20-1 to TRBJ1-2, with 7 bases identical to TRBD1. With V trimmed by 4 bases and J by 4 bases, 9 bases remained unmatched. Germline CDR1 and CDR2: DFQATT and SNEGSKA (reference sequence). The CDR3 is 14 residues long. The CDR3 sequence: CSANAQGIGYGYTF. CDR3 nucleotide sequence: TGCAGTGCTAATGCACAGGGGATCGGCTATGGCTACACCTTC.

This clonotype was observed at least ten times. The chain uses TRBV9 and TRBJ2-1; D remains unclear. V lost 0 bases and J 5 bases, leaving 6 bases between the germline ends. In germline, CDR1 is SGDLS, CDR2 YYNGEE. This CDR3 is built from 13 residues. The CDR3 region is CASSVGDDNEQFF. The CDR3 coding sequence is TGTGCCAGCAGCGTAGGAGACGACAATGAGCAGTTCTTC.

This clonotype was picked up many times. The V gene is TRBV29-1, the J gene TRBJ2-1; TRBD1 aligns across 9 bases. The CDR3 consists of 12 residues. From germline, CDR1 is SQVTM and CDR2 ANQGSEA. The DNA for the CDR3 is TGCGTGGGGACAGGGCATTACAATGAGCAGTTCTTC. Translated, it gives CVGTGHYNEQFF.

V usage is TRBV5-6 and J usage is TRBJ2-1; D unclear. The ends were cut back, 3 bases at V and 6 bases at J, with 7 bases in the middle. CDR3 length: 12 residues. CDR1 is SGHDT, CDR2 YYEEEE, per germline. CDR3 bases: TGTGCCAGCAGCTCGGTGGGCAATGAGCAGTTCTTC. Protein product: CASSSVGNEQFF.

This clonotype was seen once. The J gene is TRBJ2-5, the V gene TRBV15; D is unclear. Germline V gene lookup returns CDR1 LNHNV and CDR2 YYDKDF (reference sequence). CDR3 length: 14 residues. Trimming removed 1 base from V and 5 bases from J, with 11 bases in between. The CDR3 coding sequence is TGTGCCACCAGCAGAGTGGGCGAGAGTGAGACCCAGTACTTC. This codes for CATSRVGESETQYF.

This clonotype was picked up many times. The chain recombines TRBV29-1 with TRBJ2-7, with TRBD1 identical over 8 bases. From germline, CDR1 is SQVTM and CDR2 ANQGSEA. This CDR3 contains 12 residues. Germline trimming cut 7 bases from V and 2 bases from J; bases unmatched to any gene: 4. DNA of the CDR3: TGCAGCGGATCGACAGGGGCCTACGAGCAGTACTTC. Translated: CSGSTGAYEQYF.

This clonotype was recorded at least ten times. The gene calls are TRBV29-1 and TRBJ2-5; D is unresolved. CDR1 SQVTM and CDR2 ANQGSEA come from the germline V gene. The V end was cut by 1 base, the J end by 9 bases, with 6 bases between. This CDR3 region has 10 residues. CDR3 region: CSVEGGPQYF. The CDR3 DNA reads TGCAGCGTTGAAGGAGGTCCCCAGTACTTC.

This clonotype has a count of ten or more. The chain joins TRBV7-3 to TRBJ2-7, with TRBD2 as a possible D gene (6 bases). Trimming removed 4 bases from V and 0 bases from J, with 13 bases in between. The length of the CDR3 is 15 residues. Germline CDR1 reads SGHTA; CDR2 reads FQGTGA. As DNA, the CDR3 is TGTGCCAGCAGCTATGAAGCGGGCCACTCCTACGAGCAGTACTTC. This codes for CASSYEAGHSYEQYF.

This clonotype has at least ten counts. V gene TRBV12-3 or TRBV12-4 combines with J gene TRBJ1-2; D uncertain. The CDR3 is 14 amino acids. The V end was cut by 4 bases, the J end by 4 bases, with 13 bases between. CDR3 residues: CASSSVTLTYGYTF. The CDR3 DNA reads as TGTGCCAGCAGTTCCGTAACACTGACCTATGGCTACACCTTC.

This clonotype has at least ten counts. This sequence joins TRBV20-1 and TRBJ1-6; D possibly corresponds to TRBD1 (6 bases). The CDR3 runs to 20 residues. Per germline, CDR1 DFQATT and CDR2 SNEGSKA (reference sequence). The V gene lost 0 bases and the J gene lost 3 bases, with 24 bases spanning the gap. CDR3 amino acids: CSARDRRPGVTIHYNSPLHF. The CDR3 nucleotides are TGCAGTGCTAGAGATCGGAGGCCAGGGGTGACAATCCACTATAATTCACCCCTCCACTTT.

This clonotype was counted a few times. The genes are TRBV11-2 and TRBJ2-7, with 8 nucleotides matching TRBD2. Germline CDR1 reads SGHAT; CDR2 reads FQNNGV. This CDR3 region has 15 residues. J gave up 4 bases and V 0 bases, and 5 bases lay outside the gene matches. CDR3 residues: CASSLEASGPYEQYF. The CDR3 nucleotides are TGTGCCAGCAGCTTAGAGGCTAGCGGGCCATACGAGCAGTACTTC.

The chain is built from TRBV27 and TRBJ1-1; D gene uncertain. The CDR3 covers 15 residues. Trimming shortened V by 0 bases and J by 7 bases, and 15 bases separated the two germline ends. Germline V CDR1 and CDR2: MNHEY, SMNVEV (reference sequence). In nucleotides, the CDR3 is TGTGCCAGCAGTTTATCTAGGCGGGCCGCCATTGAAGCTTTCTTT. Translating it yields CASSLSRRAAIEAFF.

For the CDR3, the DNA is TGTGCCACCAGCAGAGATGTAGCCAGGCCCGTATACGAGCAGTACTTC. It yields the protein CATSRDVARPVYEQYF. The rearrangement links TRBV15 to TRBJ2-7; D gene uncertain. The CDR3 has 16 amino acids. Per germline, CDR1 LNHNV and CDR2 YYDKDF (reference sequence). V lost 0 bases and J 4 bases, leaving 16 bases between the germline ends.